This passage covers 5 T cell receptor beta chains from one sample sequenced in a study of blood T cell repertoires in COVID-19. Measured with immunoSEQ multiplex PCR; TCRdb has only the in-frame clones, and not every one. Of about 260,000 clones in the sample, about nine tenths were seen once. Material: peripheral blood. The source of these receptors is a person under 35 with COVID-19, enrolled during active disease.

This sequence joins TRBV5-6 and TRBJ1-2; possibly TRBD1 for D (6 bases). V was trimmed by 3 bases and J by 8 bases, leaving 17 bases between them. Germline lookup yields CDR1 SGHDT and CDR2 YYEEEE. CDR3 length: 14 residues. This CDR3 is CASSSLSGVHGYTF. In DNA, the CDR3 is TGTGCCAGCAGCTCCCTTTCAGGGGTTCACGGCTACACCTTC.

The chain joins TRBV10-2 to TRBJ2-7; 11 nucleotides match TRBD2. The junction had 14 bases not matched to a gene; V was cut back by 3 bases and J by 4 bases. The V gene's germline CDR1 is WSHSY and CDR2 SAAADI. CDR3 size: 18 residues. CDR3 coding DNA: TGCGCCAGCAGTGATCTAGCGGGGGGAGGGATCAGTTCGTACGAGCAGTACTTC. This codes for CASSDLAGGGISSYEQYF.

V and J are TRBV5-6 and TRBJ2-4, with 9 bases lining up with TRBD1. Looked up from germline, CDR1 is SGHDT and CDR2 is YYEEEE. The CDR3 runs to 14 residues. Losses at the gene ends were 0 bases for V and 6 bases for J; bases not matched to a gene: 1. CDR3 nucleotide sequence: TGTGCCAGCAGCTTGGAGACAGGGGGAAACATTCAGTACTTC. Translating it yields CASSLETGGNIQYF.

The J gene is TRBJ1-2, the V gene TRBV5-4; 9 nucleotides match TRBD1. V gave up 5 bases and J gave up 7 bases; unmatched junction bases: 6. Germline CDR1 and CDR2: SGHNT and YYREEE (reference sequence). The CDR3 covers 13 residues. CDR3 in DNA: TGTGCCAGCAGAGGGGACAGGGCCTTTGGCTACACCTTC. It translates to CASRGDRAFGYTF.

The J gene is TRBJ2-5, the V gene TRBV6-5; TRBD2 is a possible D gene (5 bases). V dropped 0 bases and J dropped 5 bases, with 13 bases sitting between them. This CDR3 contains 15 residues. The germline V gene encodes CDR1 MNHEY and CDR2 SVGAGI. CDR3 nucleotides: TGTGCCAGCAGTTACTCGCTGGGAGCCTGGGAGACCCAGTACTTC. It specifies CASSYSLGAWETQYF.